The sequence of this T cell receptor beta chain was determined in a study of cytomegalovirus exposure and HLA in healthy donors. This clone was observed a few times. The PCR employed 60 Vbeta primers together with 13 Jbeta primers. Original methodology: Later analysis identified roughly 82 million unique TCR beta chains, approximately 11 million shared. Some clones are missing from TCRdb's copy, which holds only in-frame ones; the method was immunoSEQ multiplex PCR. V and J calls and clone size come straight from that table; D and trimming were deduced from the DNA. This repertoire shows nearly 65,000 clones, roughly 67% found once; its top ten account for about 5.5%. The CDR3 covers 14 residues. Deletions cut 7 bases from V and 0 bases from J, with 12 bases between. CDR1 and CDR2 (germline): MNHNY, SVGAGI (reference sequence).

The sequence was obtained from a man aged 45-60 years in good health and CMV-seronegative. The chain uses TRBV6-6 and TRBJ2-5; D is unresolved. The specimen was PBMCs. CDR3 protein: CASTQQKYQETQYF. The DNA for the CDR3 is TGTGCCAGCACCCAACAGAAGTACCAAGAGACCCAGTACTTC.